The sequence of this T cell receptor beta chain was determined in a study of patients and donors after allogeneic stem cell transplantation (dated by TCRdb to 2020 to 2022). Library prep was done by RT-PCR. Sequencing was performed on a NextSeq 550. In-frame beta chains were kept once TCRdb had trimmed the public reads at Q25 with fastp and called clones with MiXCR. Here each entry gathers all rows of one CDR3 protein and keeps the most common genes and DNA. In this sample the table shows fewer than 30,000 distinct CDR3 sequences, around 7.9% of which occur a single time. Nearly 50% of the sample lies in the top ten. Spanning cysteine to phenylalanine, the CDR3 consists of 16 amino acids. The CDR3 DNA has 48 bases and is translated from base 1. V gives up 4 bases and J gives up 0 bases, and the segment between their germline ends measures 10 bases. CDR1 is given as SGHAT and CDR2 as FQNNGV, both from the germline V gene.

Only a few counts were recorded for this clonotype. No antigen is known for it. Within one base of it there is no much larger clone, and no base qualities were kept. This clonotype originated in a human donor who was either an allogeneic HSCT recipient or a stem cell or donor lymphocyte infusion donor (not recorded which). It is not recorded whose cells these are; they may come from a transplant donor. Here the chain combines TRBV11-2 and TRBJ1-6; a confident D gene designation cannot be given. Sequenced: blood, either unsorted or a sorted T cell fraction (not recorded which). The CDR3 corresponds to CASSSYVSSYNSPLHF. The nucleotides read TGTGCCAGCAGCTCCTATGTAAGCTCCTATAATTCACCCCTCCACTTT. Extended through the reference TRBV11-2 and TRBJ1-6 proteins, this CDR3 yields the full variable domain: EAGVAQSPRYKIIEKRQSVAFWCNPISGHATLYWYQQILGQGPKLLIQFQNNGVVDDSQLPKDRFSAERLKGVDSTLKIQPAKLEDSAVYLCASSSYVSSYNSPLHFGNGTRLTVT.